This T cell receptor beta chain was found in a study of blood T cell repertoires in COVID-19. On the study more broadly: Donors in the United States, Italy and Spain gave samples during acute or convalescent COVID-19. T cells, B-cell-depleted T cells, or PBMCs provided the cDNA or gDNA that served as material.

CDR3 size: 15 residues. The germline V gene encodes CDR1 SGDLS and CDR2 YYNGEE. V gave up 6 bases and J gave up 2 bases; unmatched junction bases: 10. Original methodology: Reference gene primer amplification gave estimated nucleated cell counts. Using immunoSEQ multiplex PCR, the repertoire was profiled, and TCRdb retains in-frame clones only, with some absent. V and J calls and clone size are given by that table; D and trimming were obtained from the DNA. The sample includes about 140,000 clones, 75% to 90% seen only once; the top ten take about 1.8%. The gene calls are TRBV9 and TRBJ1-2; 7 positions match TRBD1. The sequence derives from a woman between 45 and 65 years old with acute or convalescent COVID-19. The sequencing sample was made of peripheral blood. CDR3 in DNA: TGTGCCAGCAACCGAGAGACAGGGATCAACTATGGCTACACCTTC. Protein product: CASNRETGINYGYTF.